This T cell receptor beta chain stems from a study of T cells in Graves' hyperthyroidism and ophthalmopathy. Ten or more counts support this clonotype. It was RNA transcripts that yielded the amplified TCR beta CDR3 regions. The TCR CDR3 first-round RT-PCR relied on the HTBI primer set. TCRdb used MiXCR to reprocess the multiplex PCR reads, holding one entry per CDR3 protein. The sample shows roughly 520,000 distinct CDR3 sequences, about 24% of them seen only once. The CDR3 spans 14 residues. CDR1 and CDR2 from the germline V gene are SGHRS and YFSETQ. V was trimmed by 0 bases and J by 7 bases, leaving 10 bases between them.

Sequenced sample: blood. The J gene is TRBJ2-2, the V gene TRBV5-1; D possibly corresponds to TRBD1 (6 bases). The receptor was isolated from a woman aged 30 to 39 with Graves' ophthalmopathy. The CDR3 is CASSLVTGSGELFF. For the CDR3, the DNA is TGCGCCAGCAGCTTGGTTACAGGGAGCGGGGAGCTGTTTTTT. Combining the CDR3 with reference TRBV5-1 and TRBJ2-2 gives the whole variable domain KAGVTQTPRYLIKTRGQQVTLSCSPISGHRSVSWYQQTPGQGLQFLFEYFSETQRNKGNFPGRFSGRQFSNSRSEMNVSTLELGDSALYLCASSLVTGSGELFFGEGSRLTVL.